These T cell receptor beta chains were read from a single sample in a study of early T cells in non-severe SARS-CoV-2 infection. From the 5' RACE reads, TCRdb called clonotypes with MiXCR, one entry per CDR3 protein. This table has 70,000 to 95,000 distinct CDR3 sequences, about 14% appearing once. The sequenced sample was whole blood. The receptors derive from an adult who was a healthcare worker with PCR-confirmed SARS-CoV-2 infection or an uninfected control (not recorded which). Each CDR3 is given with its conserved first and last residue. A D gene is named only where the DNA matches it firmly. Only some rows state a clone size, as once, few, many or a class for expanded clones.

length	size	D	V	J	CDR3	DNA
14	few	.	TRBV5-1	TRBJ1-6	CASSLDPGDSPLHF	TGCGCCAGCAGCTTGGATCCAGGGGATTCACCCCTCCACTTT
16	.	.	TRBV20-1	TRBJ2-2	CSARDLSGGDTGELFF	TGCAGTGCTAGAGATTTGTCAGGGGGGGACACCGGGGAGCTGTTTTTT
13	few	.	TRBV20-1	TRBJ2-3	CSASGVSTDTQYF	TGCAGTGCTAGCGGGGTTAGCACAGATACGCAGTATTTT
15	.	TRBD1	TRBV6-6	TRBJ1-3	CATRAGTGSGNTIYF	TGTGCCACGCGCGCCGGGACAGGGTCTGGAAACACCATATATTTT
14	few	.	TRBV9	TRBJ1-2	CASSQTRGAGHYTF	TGTGCCAGCAGCCAGACCAGGGGTGCGGGCCACTACACCTTC
16	few	TRBD1	TRBV12-3/TRBV12-4	TRBJ1-5	CASSIGTASINQPQHF	TGTGCCAGCAGTATCGGGACAGCCTCGATCAATCAGCCCCAGCATTTT
15	.	TRBD1	TRBV11-2	TRBJ2-2	CASSSYRGFAGELFF	TGTGCCAGCAGCTCTTACAGGGGGTTTGCCGGGGAGCTGTTTTTT
15	many	TRBD1	TRBV3-1	TRBJ1-5	CASSQGQGSNQPQHF	TGTGCCAGCAGCCAAGGACAGGGAAGCAATCAGCCCCAGCATTTT
15	many	TRBD2	TRBV6-1	TRBJ2-3	CAIQELAGGEDTQYF	TGTGCCATTCAAGAACTAGCGGGGGGCGAAGATACGCAGTATTTT
15	.	TRBD1	TRBV4-3	TRBJ2-7	CASSQDIGTVYEQYF	TGCGCCAGCAGCCAAGACATAGGGACAGTCTACGAGCAGTACTTC
12	.	.	TRBV7-3	TRBJ2-2	CASSLSPGELFF	TGTGCCAGCAGCTTAAGTCCCGGGGAGCTGTTTTTT
13	.	.	TRBV20-1	TRBJ2-7	CSARVTDSYEQYF	TGCAGTGCTAGAGTAACAGACTCCTACGAGCAGTACTTC
15	.	.	TRBV7-9	TRBJ1-5	CASSLSGAINQPQHF	TGTGCCAGCAGCTTATCGGGGGCCATAAATCAGCCCCAGCATTTT
12	.	.	TRBV29-1	TRBJ1-2	CSVTGSNYGYTF	TGCAGCGTTACCGGGTCCAACTATGGCTACACCTTC
15	.	.	TRBV7-2	TRBJ2-5	CASSLQSGAEETQYF	TGTGCCAGCAGCTTACAATCTGGGGCAGAAGAGACCCAGTACTTC
12	few	.	TRBV2	TRBJ2-1	CASRLDTNEQFF	TGTGCCAGCAGACTCGACACCAATGAGCAGTTCTTC
14	few	TRBD1	TRBV5-4	TRBJ2-7	CASSLGPGTAEQYF	TGTGCCAGCAGCTTGGGGCCCGGGACAGCCGAGCAGTACTTC
11	few	.	TRBV6-6	TRBJ1-1	CASSRDQEAFF	TGTGCCAGCAGCCGCGACCAGGAGGCTTTCTTT
15	many	.	TRBV7-2	TRBJ2-1	CASRRLRSSYNEQFF	TGTGCCAGCAGACGACTCAGGAGCTCCTACAATGAGCAGTTCTTC
14	many	.	TRBV6-1	TRBJ2-7	CASRPRGGKGEQYF	TGTGCCAGCAGGCCCCGCGGGGGCAAGGGCGAGCAGTACTTC
14	few	.	TRBV29-1	TRBJ2-2	CSVGAGRNTGELFF	TGCAGCGTTGGGGCAGGGCGGAACACCGGGGAGCTGTTTTTT
13	once	TRBD1	TRBV7-8	TRBJ1-1	CASSLDRLTEAFF	TGTGCCAGCAGCTTGGACAGGCTCACTGAAGCTTTCTTT
17	.	TRBD2	TRBV6-2/TRBV6-3	TRBJ2-2	CASSYSTSTVATGELFF	TGTGCCAGCAGTTACTCGACTAGCACCGTTGCTACCGGGGAGCTGTTTTTT
14	few	.	TRBV25-1	TRBJ2-2	CASSEYGSTGELFF	TGTGCCAGCAGTGAATATGGCAGCACCGGGGAGCTGTTTTTT
14	few	TRBD2	TRBV28	TRBJ2-7	CASVPGLAFYEQYF	TGTGCCAGCGTGCCGGGACTAGCGTTTTACGAGCAGTACTTC
11	few	.	TRBV28	TRBJ1-5	CASTNNQPQHF	TGTGCCAGCACGAACAATCAGCCCCAGCATTTT